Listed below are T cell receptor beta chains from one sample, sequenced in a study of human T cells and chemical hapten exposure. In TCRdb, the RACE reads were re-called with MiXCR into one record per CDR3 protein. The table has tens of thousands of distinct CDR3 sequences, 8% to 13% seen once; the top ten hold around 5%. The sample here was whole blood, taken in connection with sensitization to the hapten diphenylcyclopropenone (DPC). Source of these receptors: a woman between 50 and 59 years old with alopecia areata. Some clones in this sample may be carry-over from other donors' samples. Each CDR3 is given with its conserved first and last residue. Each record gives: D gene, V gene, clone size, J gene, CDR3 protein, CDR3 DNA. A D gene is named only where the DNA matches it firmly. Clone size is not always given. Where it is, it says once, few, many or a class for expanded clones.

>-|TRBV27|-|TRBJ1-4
CASSRSRGSGEKLFF
TGTGCCAGCAGCCGATCCCGGGGTTCGGGGGAAAAACTGTTTTTT
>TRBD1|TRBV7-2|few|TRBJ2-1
CASSLTGTGGRNEQFF
TGTGCCAGCAGCCTTACCGGGACAGGGGGCCGAAATGAGCAGTTCTTC
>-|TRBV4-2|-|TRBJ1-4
CASSPRTDYNEKLFF
TGTGCCAGCAGCCCGAGGACAGACTATAATGAAAAACTGTTTTTT
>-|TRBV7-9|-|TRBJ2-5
CASSSDLYQETQYF
TGTGCCAGCAGCTCCGATCTGTACCAAGAGACCCAGTACTTC
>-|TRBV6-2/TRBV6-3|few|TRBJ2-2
CASSYPPGRGTGELFF
TGTGCCAGCAGTTACCCACCCGGGAGAGGGACCGGGGAGCTGTTTTTT
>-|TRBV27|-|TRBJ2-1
CASSLRGSIGNSYNEQFF
TGTGCCAGCAGTTTAAGGGGGAGTATCGGGAACTCCTACAATGAGCAGTTCTTC
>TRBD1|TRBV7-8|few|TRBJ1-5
CASSLAGGQIGQPQHF
TGTGCCAGCAGCTTAGCGGGGGGACAGATAGGTCAGCCCCAGCATTTT
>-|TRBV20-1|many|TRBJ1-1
CSAKEIRVGQNTEAFF
TGCAGTGCTAAGGAGATCAGGGTGGGGCAGAACACTGAAGCTTTCTTT
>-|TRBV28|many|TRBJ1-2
CASSFWGGSLGYTF
TGTGCCAGCAGTTTTTGGGGCGGGTCGCTTGGCTACACCTTC
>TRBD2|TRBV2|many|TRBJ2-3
CASKSGTSTDTQYF
TGTGCCAGCAAAAGCGGGACTAGCACAGATACGCAGTATTTT
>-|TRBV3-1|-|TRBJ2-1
CASSRPDNEQFF
TGTGCCAGCAGCCGCCCTGATAATGAGCAGTTCTTC
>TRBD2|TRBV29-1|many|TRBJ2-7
CSVELAGEVYEQYF
TGCAGCGTTGAACTCGCGGGGGAGGTCTACGAGCAGTACTTC
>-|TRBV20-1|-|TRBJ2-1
CSASSGGADNEQFF
TGCAGTGCAAGCAGTGGGGGAGCAGACAATGAGCAGTTCTTC
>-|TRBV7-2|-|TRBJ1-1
CASSFIRGSGTEAFF
TGTGCCAGCAGCTTTATCAGGGGCAGTGGCACTGAAGCTTTCTTT
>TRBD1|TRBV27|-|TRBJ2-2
CASSTRQGAGELFF
TGTGCCAGCAGCACCCGACAGGGAGCCGGGGAGCTGTTTTTT
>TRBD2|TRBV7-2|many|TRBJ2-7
CASSASGSFVYEQYF
TGTGCCAGCAGCGCTAGCGGGAGTTTCGTCTACGAGCAGTACTTC
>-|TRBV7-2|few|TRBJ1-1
CASTQIVGVAGAMGTEAFF
TGTGCCAGCACCCAAATAGTCGGTGTGGCAGGGGCTATGGGCACTGAAGCTTTCTTT
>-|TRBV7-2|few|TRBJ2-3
CASSLMGNTDTQYF
TGTGCCAGCAGCTTAATGGGAAACACAGATACGCAGTATTTT
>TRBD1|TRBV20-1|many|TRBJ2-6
CSAPDRTGGNSGANVLTF
TGCAGTGCCCCAGATCGGACAGGGGGAAACTCTGGGGCCAACGTCCTGACTTTC
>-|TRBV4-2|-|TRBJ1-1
CASSQDRGREAFF
TGTGCCAGCAGCCAAGATCGGGGGCGTGAAGCTTTCTTT
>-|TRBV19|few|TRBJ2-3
CASSPQQRATDTQYF
TGTGCCAGTAGTCCCCAGCAGCGGGCAACAGATACGCAGTATTTT
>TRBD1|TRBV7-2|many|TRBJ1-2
CASSRTQGQGSGYTF
TGTGCCAGCAGCAGGACCCAAGGACAGGGAAGTGGCTACACCTTC
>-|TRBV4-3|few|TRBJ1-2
CASSQERLRYGYTF
TGCGCCAGCAGCCAAGAGCGGCTGCGCTATGGCTACACCTTC
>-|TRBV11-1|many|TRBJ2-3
CASSLIASGADTQYF
TGTGCCAGCAGCTTAATAGCCTCAGGGGCAGATACGCAGTATTTT
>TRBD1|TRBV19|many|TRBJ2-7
CASSTPGQSREQYF
TGTGCCAGTAGTACTCCGGGACAGTCTCGGGAGCAGTACTTC
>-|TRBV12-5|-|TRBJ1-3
CASGLVRATGNTIYF
TGTGCTAGTGGTTTGGTGAGAGCTACGGGAAACACCATATATTTT
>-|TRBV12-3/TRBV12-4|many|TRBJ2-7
CASTGRFPDYEQYF
TGTGCCAGCACGGGGAGGTTCCCGGACTACGAGCAGTACTTC
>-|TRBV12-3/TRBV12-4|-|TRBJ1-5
CASSLGPVNQPQHF
TGTGCCAGCAGTTTGGGACCGGTCAATCAGCCCCAGCATTTT
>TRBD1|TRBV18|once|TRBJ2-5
CASSPQQGKETQYF
TGTGCCAGCTCACCACAACAGGGGAAAGAGACCCAGTACTTC
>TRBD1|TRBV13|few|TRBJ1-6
CASSLMGQQVSYNSPLHF
TGTGCCAGCAGCTTGATGGGACAGCAAGTCTCCTATAATTCACCCCTCCACTTT
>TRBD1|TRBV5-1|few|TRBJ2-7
CASSTSGTGGYEQYF
TGCGCCAGCAGCACGTCCGGGACAGGCGGATACGAGCAGTACTTC
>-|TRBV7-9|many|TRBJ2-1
CASSLFPNEQFF
TGTGCCAGCAGCTTATTCCCCAATGAGCAGTTCTTC
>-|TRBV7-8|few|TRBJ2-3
CASSWRFTTDTQYF
TGTGCCAGCAGCTGGCGGTTTACCACAGATACGCAGTATTTT
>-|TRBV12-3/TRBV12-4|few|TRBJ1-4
CASSLRGFNEKLFF
TGTGCCAGCAGTTTAAGAGGGTTTAATGAAAAACTGTTTTTT
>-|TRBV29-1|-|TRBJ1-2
CSVLPGPSDYGYTF
TGCAGCGTTCTCCCGGGACCTTCGGACTATGGCTACACCTTC
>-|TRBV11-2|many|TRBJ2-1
CASSRVNEQFF
TGTGCCAGCAGCAGGGTAAATGAGCAGTTCTTC
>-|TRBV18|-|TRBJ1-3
CASSPQQGNGNTIYF
TGTGCCAGCTCACCACAACAGGGAAATGGAAACACCATATATTTT
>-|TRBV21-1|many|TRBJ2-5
CASSKVGRLPIVGETQYF
TGTGCCAGCAGCAAAGTTGGCCGATTGCCGATTGTGGGGGAGACCCAGTACTTC
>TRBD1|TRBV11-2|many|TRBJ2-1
CASSRDSPSSYNEQFF
TGTGCCAGCAGTAGGGACAGCCCGAGCTCCTACAATGAGCAGTTCTTC
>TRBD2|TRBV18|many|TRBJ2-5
CASSPGGVRETQYF
TGTGCCAGCTCACCGGGAGGGGTTCGAGAGACCCAGTACTTC
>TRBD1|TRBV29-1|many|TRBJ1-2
CSSRDRGQLSDGYTF
TGCAGCTCCCGGGACAGGGGGCAACTGAGTGATGGCTACACCTTC